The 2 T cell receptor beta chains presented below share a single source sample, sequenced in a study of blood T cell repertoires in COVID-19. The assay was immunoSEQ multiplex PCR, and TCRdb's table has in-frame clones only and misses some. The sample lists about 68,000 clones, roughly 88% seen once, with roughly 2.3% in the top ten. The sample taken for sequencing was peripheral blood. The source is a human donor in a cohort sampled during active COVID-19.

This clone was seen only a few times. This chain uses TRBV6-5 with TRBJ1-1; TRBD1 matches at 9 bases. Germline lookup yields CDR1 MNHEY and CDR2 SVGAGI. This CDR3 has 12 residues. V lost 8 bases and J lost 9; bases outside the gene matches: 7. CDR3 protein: CASRLGQGKAFF. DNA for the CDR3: TGTGCCAGCCGCCTGGGACAGGGAAAAGCTTTCTTT.

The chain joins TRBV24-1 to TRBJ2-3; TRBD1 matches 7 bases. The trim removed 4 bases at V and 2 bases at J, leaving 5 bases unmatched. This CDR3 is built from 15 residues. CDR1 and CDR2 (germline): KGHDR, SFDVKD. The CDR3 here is CATSDHGTATDTQYF. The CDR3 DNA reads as TGTGCCACCAGTGACCATGGGACAGCCACAGATACGCAGTATTTT.